This T cell receptor beta chain was sequenced during a study of blood T cell repertoires in COVID-19. This CDR3 has 15 amino acids. The V end was cut by 4 bases, the J end by 5 bases, with 18 bases between. The V gene's germline CDR1 is LNHDA and CDR2 SQIVND (reference sequence). TCRdb keeps only in-frame clones here, not all; method: immunoSEQ multiplex PCR. The profile shows roughly 410,000 clones, about 91% of them singletons. The genes are TRBV19 and TRBJ2-7; TRBD2 might be the D (7 bases). The sequence was collected from a middle-aged woman with COVID-19, enrolled during active disease. The sequenced sample was peripheral blood. CDR3 loop: CASSTGSRGGNEQYF. CDR3 coding DNA: TGTGCCAGTAGTACTGGGAGCAGGGGAGGGAACGAGCAGTACTTC.